Included here is one TCR beta chain sequence, with context. What it binds is unknown. Treatment meaning: oral pan-JAK inhibitor, 5-10 mg twice daily. PBMCs, the starting material, were the source of sorted CD4+ and CD8+ T cells. The record originates from a study of CD8+ T cells in alopecia areata. Background on the study: Among treated patients, severity was scored by affected scalp area percentage.

RNA was isolated and reverse transcribed to cDNA, the sequencing template. Clones were read by immunoSEQ multiplex PCR, and TCRdb kept only the in-frame ones, dropping some. Found here are 200,000 to 250,000 clones, around 57% of them singletons; the top ten hold 1.6%. Study results and limitations: Significant decreases in scalp clonality and expanded CD8+ clones followed tofacitinib treatment.

V was trimmed by 4 bases and J by 0 bases, leaving 13 bases between them. The CDR3 covers 15 residues. Looked up from germline, CDR1 is SGHRS and CDR2 is YFSETQ. Source: CD4+ T cells sorted from blood, taken at week 4, from a patient treated with tofacitinib. This sequence joins TRBV5-1 and TRBJ1-1; D gene unclear. The sequence came from a human donor with alopecia areata. The DNA for the CDR3 is TGCGCCAGCAGCATCGAAGGATTCATGAACACTGAAGCTTTCTTT. This translates into CASSIEGFMNTEAFF.